The 28 T cell receptor beta chains in this list originate from one sample, sequenced in a study of blood T cell repertoires in COVID-19. Libraries were prepared by immunoSEQ multiplex PCR; TCRdb keeps only in-frame clonotypes and omits some of them. The sample has about 170,000 clones; 80% to 85% are singletons. Sequenced sample: peripheral blood. The receptors derive from a woman aged 80 or older with active or convalescent COVID-19.

V and J are TRBV11-3 and TRBJ2-1, with 13 bases lining up with TRBD2. The CDR3 covers 15 residues. J gave up 7 bases and V 6 bases, and 6 bases lay outside the gene matches. The V gene's germline CDR1 is SGHNT and CDR2 YENEEA. CDR3 sequence reads: CASRPTSGGANEQFF. Here the CDR3 DNA reads TGTGCCAGCAGACCTACTAGCGGGGGGGCGAATGAGCAGTTCTTC.

This chain connects TRBV6-1 to TRBJ1-2, with 9 bases lining up with TRBD1. The CDR3 contains 14 residues. With 3 bases clipped from V and 5 bases from J, the junction kept 4 bases outside the gene matches. The germline CDR1 and CDR2 sequences are MNHNS and SASEGT. CDR3 loop: CASSEGQGNYGYTF. CDR3 DNA sequence: TGTGCCAGCAGTGAGGGACAGGGCAATTATGGCTACACCTTC.

This clone turned up a few times. The gene calls are TRBV7-2 and TRBJ2-5; no reliable D call. The germline V and J ends were trimmed by 1 base and 5 bases, with 14 bases remaining between them. Germline loops: CDR1 SGHTA, CDR2 FQGNSA. CDR3 size: 15 residues. The CDR3 sequence: CASSLDQARMETQYF. The CDR3, as DNA: TGTGCCAGCAGCTTAGATCAGGCTCGGATGGAGACCCAGTACTTC.

This sequence joins TRBV6-5 and TRBJ2-7, with 8 bases fitting TRBD1. Germline CDR1 is MNHEY and CDR2 is SVGAGI. The CDR3 has 15 residues. The junction had 9 bases not matched to a gene; V was cut back by 6 bases and J by 2 bases. CDR3 protein: CASRRFRTGPYEQYF. CDR3 in DNA: TGTGCCAGCAGAAGATTCCGGACAGGGCCCTACGAGCAGTACTTC.

The chain combines TRBV10-3 with TRBJ1-4; D unclear. V dropped 5 bases and J dropped 0 bases, with 16 bases sitting between them. The germline V gene encodes CDR1 ENHRY and CDR2 SYGVKD. There are 17 residues in the CDR3. Here the CDR3 DNA reads TGTGCCATCAGTCCGAGCCCCATCATTGCAACTAATGAAAAACTGTTTTTT. It codes for CAISPSPIIATNEKLFF.

The chain recombines TRBV6-2 or TRBV6-3 with TRBJ1-5; TRBD1 aligns across 9 bases. J was trimmed by 1 base and V by 5 bases; bases with no gene match: 12. Germline loops: CDR1 MNHEY, CDR2 SVGEGT. CDR3 size: 18 residues. CDR3 bases: TGTGCCAGCAGTGGGTATTACAGGGGGCGTGGAAGCAATCAGCCCCAGCATTTT. This codes for CASSGYYRGRGSNQPQHF.

The chain couples TRBV10-3 to TRBJ1-3; TRBD1 aligns across 9 bases. CDR3 length: 13 residues. Germline V gene data show CDR1 as ENHRY and CDR2 as SYGVKD. The V gene end was trimmed by 8 bases and the J gene end by 4 bases; junction bases not matched to a gene: 3. The CDR3, as DNA: TGTGCCATCTTGGGACAGGGCGGAAACACCATATATTTT. This sequence encodes CAILGQGGNTIYF.

The chain employs TRBV27 and TRBJ1-2; possibly TRBD1 for D (5 bases). There are 14 residues in the CDR3. Trimming left V 6 bases short and J 5 bases short, with 16 bases between. Germline CDR1 reads MNHEY; CDR2 reads SMNVEV (reference sequence). Here the CDR3 DNA reads TGTGCCAGCAGCTGGGGGGGTCTGGGGTATGGCTACACCTTC. Translating it yields CASSWGGLGYGYTF.

This clone appeared once. The chain uses TRBV19 and TRBJ1-5; 9 bases line up with TRBD1. Germline CDR1 and CDR2: LNHDA and SQIVND (reference sequence). V trimming: 5 bases; J trimming: 3 bases; junction bases outside the gene matches: 2. The CDR3 runs to 14 residues. The CDR3 DNA reads as TGTGCCAGTAGTTGGACAGGGGTCAATCAGCCCCAGCATTTT. This encodes CASSWTGVNQPQHF.

The genes are TRBV4-1 and TRBJ1-1, with TRBD1 as a possible D gene (6 bases). From germline, CDR1 is MGHRA and CDR2 YSYEKL. The CDR3 loop spans 17 amino acids. Deletions cut 0 bases from V and 0 bases from J, with 14 bases between. The CDR3 loop is CASSQDSGTSMNTEAFF. CDR3 DNA: TGCGCCAGCAGCCAAGATTCCGGGACAAGTATGAACACTGAAGCTTTCTTT.

This rearrangement joins TRBV6-2 or TRBV6-3 to TRBJ1-5, with 7 bases aligning to TRBD1. V lost 4 bases to trimming and J lost 7 bases; unmatched junction nucleotides: 10. Germline V gene lookup returns CDR1 MNHEY and CDR2 SVGEGT. CDR3 size: 15 residues. CDR3 protein: CASSLPLTGTQPQHF. Here the CDR3 DNA reads TGTGCCAGCAGTTTACCATTGACAGGGACCCAGCCCCAGCATTTT.

The chain has TRBV6-2 or TRBV6-3 and TRBJ1-1; D unresolved. V was cut by 3 bases and J by 1 base, with 6 bases left in between. The CDR3 loop spans 13 amino acids. The germline V gene encodes CDR1 MNHEY and CDR2 SVGEGT. CDR3 residues: CASSYTANTEAFF. CDR3 DNA: TGTGCCAGCAGTTATACAGCGAACACTGAAGCTTTCTTT.

The V gene is TRBV5-8, the J gene TRBJ1-5; D remains unclear. CDR1 and CDR2 from the germline V gene are SGHTS and YDEGEE. The CDR3 loop spans 12 amino acids. V lost 5 bases and J 4 bases, leaving 7 bases between the germline ends. The CDR3: CASRTGNQPQHF. In nucleotides, the CDR3 is TGTGCCAGCAGGACGGGTAATCAGCCCCAGCATTTT.

The genes are TRBV7-9 and TRBJ1-1, with TRBD1 identical over 9 bases. The CDR3 totals 15 residues. The germline gives CDR1 SEHNR, CDR2 FQNEAQ (reference sequence). With V trimmed by 5 bases and J by 0 bases, 4 bases remained unmatched. As DNA, the CDR3 is TGTGCCAGCAGCCCGCGGACAGGGGTGAACACTGAAGCTTTCTTT. It is translated as CASSPRTGVNTEAFF. Combining the CDR3 with reference TRBV7-9 and TRBJ1-1 gives the whole variable domain DTGVSQNPRHKITKRGQNVTFRCDPISEHNRLYWYRQTLGQGPEFLTYFQNEAQLEKSRLLSDRFSAERPKGSFSTLEIQRTEQGDSAMYLCASSPRTGVNTEAFFGQGTRLTVV.

This clone was recorded a few times. The genes are TRBV15 and TRBJ2-6; possible D gene TRBD2, 5 bases. CDR1 and CDR2 (germline): LNHNV, YYDKDF (reference sequence). The CDR3 is 16 amino acids. V lost 0 bases and J lost 4, with 10 bases in between. The CDR3 DNA follows: TGTGCCACCAGCAGAGATGGAGGAGCCGGGGCCAACGTCCTGACTTTC. This encodes CATSRDGGAGANVLTF.

This chain links TRBV14 with TRBJ1-1, with 8 nucleotides matching TRBD1. J lost 1 base, V lost 4 bases, and 5 bases had no gene match. Germline CDR1 and CDR2: SGHDN and FVKESK. The CDR3 has 15 residues. CDR3 sequence: CASSRLQGGNTEAFF. In DNA, the CDR3 is TGTGCCAGCAGCCGCCTACAGGGGGGGAACACTGAAGCTTTCTTT. Drawing the rest from reference TRBV14 and TRBJ1-1, the complete variable domain is EAGVTQFPSHSVIEKGQTVTLRCDPISGHDNLYWYRRVMGKEIKFLLHFVKESKQDESGMPNNRFLAERTGGTYSTLKVQPAELEDSGVYFCASSRLQGGNTEAFFGQGTRLTVV.

V and J are TRBV27 and TRBJ1-1; 7 bases map to TRBD1. This CDR3 has 15 residues. Per the germline V gene, CDR1 is MNHEY and CDR2 is SMNVEV (reference sequence). V lost 5 bases and J lost 0; bases outside the gene matches: 6. This CDR3 reads CASSPPGQVNTEAFF. CDR3 sequence (DNA): TGTGCCAGCAGTCCCCCTGGACAGGTGAACACTGAAGCTTTCTTT.

This clone appeared a few times. DNA of the CDR3: TGTGCCAGCAGCGTTCTAGGGGCTGGGGCCAACGTCCTGACTTTC. This sequence encodes CASSVLGAGANVLTF. The gene calls are TRBV9 and TRBJ2-6; D might be TRBD1 (5 bases). This CDR3 spans 15 amino acids. V was cut by 2 bases and J by 2 bases, with 8 bases left in between. The germline V gene encodes CDR1 SGDLS and CDR2 YYNGEE.

V gene TRBV4-3 combines with J gene TRBJ2-3; the D gene is possibly TRBD2 (5 bases). The V gene's germline CDR1 is LGHNA and CDR2 YSLEER. Trimming stripped 1 base from V and 4 bases from J, with 9 bases between. This CDR3 contains 14 residues. The CDR3 nucleotides read TGCGCCAGCAGCCAAGCCCTAGCCCCAGATACGCAGTATTTT. It codes for CASSQALAPDTQYF.

The chain couples TRBV29-1 to TRBJ1-1; TRBD1 matches at 8 bases. The CDR3 totals 12 residues. Germline trimming cut 7 bases from V and 4 bases from J; bases unmatched to any gene: 5. The germline CDR1 and CDR2 sequences are SQVTM and ANQGSEA. CDR3 nucleotide sequence: TGCAGCGGCAACAGGGGGGTCACTGAAGCTTTCTTT. Its translation is CSGNRGVTEAFF.

The gene calls are TRBV6-6 and TRBJ1-6, with 7 nucleotides matching TRBD1. The germline gives CDR1 MNHNY, CDR2 SVGAGI (reference sequence). J gave up 5 bases and V 6 bases, and 13 bases lay outside the gene matches. The CDR3 has 17 amino acids. The CDR3 protein is CASRRPSGTENNSPLHF. CDR3 DNA: TGTGCCAGCAGGCGACCCTCCGGGACAGAAAATAATTCACCCCTCCACTTT.

The chain links TRBV18 to TRBJ1-1, with D possibly being TRBD1 (6 bases). V was trimmed by 5 bases and J by 5 bases, leaving 15 bases between them. Germline V gives CDR1 KGHSH, CDR2 LQKENI. The CDR3 extends over 14 amino acids. Here the CDR3 reads CASSWGRTDTEAFF. The CDR3 coding sequence is TGTGCCAGCTCATGGGGGCGTACGGATACTGAAGCTTTCTTT.

The gene calls are TRBV19 and TRBJ1-6; 7 bases map to TRBD1. Germline values: CDR1 LNHDA, CDR2 SQIVND (reference sequence). The CDR3 spans 15 residues. The V gene end was trimmed by 4 bases and the J gene end by 6 bases; junction bases not matched to a gene: 6. The CDR3 protein is CASSSATGINSPLHF. In DNA form, the CDR3 reads TGTGCCAGTAGTAGCGCGACAGGGATTAATTCACCCCTCCACTTT. The complete variable domain, with remaining parts taken from reference TRBV19 and TRBJ1-6, reads DGGITQSPKYLFRKEGQNVTLSCEQNLNHDAMYWYRQDPGQGLRLIYYSQIVNDFQKGDIAEGYSVSREKKESFPLTVTSAQKNPTAFYLCASSSATGINSPLHFGNGTRLTVT.

This chain joins TRBV30 and TRBJ2-1; no clear D gene. The CDR3 covers 14 residues. The V gene's germline CDR1 is GTSNPN and CDR2 SVGIG (reference sequence). V lost 2 bases, J lost 0 bases, and 8 bases lay in between. The CDR3 bases are TGTGCCTGGAGTCCCTCTAGCTCCTACAATGAGCAGTTCTTC. The encoded protein is CAWSPSSSYNEQFF.

This sequence joins TRBV19 and TRBJ2-5, with D perhaps matching TRBD2 (6 bases). Trimming cost V 6 bases and J 3 bases, with 26 bases left between them. Germline CDR1 is LNHDA and CDR2 is SQIVND (reference sequence). The CDR3 is 18 residues long. The CDR3 sequence is CASRSWGDLADLEETQYF. In DNA form, the CDR3 reads TGTGCCAGTAGAAGTTGGGGGGACTTAGCGGATTTAGAAGAGACCCAGTACTTC.

The chain uses TRBV5-1 and TRBJ1-2; TRBD1 agrees at 12 bases. V was pared by 3 bases and J by 4 bases, with 10 bases of the junction left unmatched. The germline V gene has CDR1 SGHRS and CDR2 YFSETQ. CDR3 size: 17 residues. Here the CDR3 reads CASSSGQGAADSYGYTF. The DNA of the CDR3 is TGCGCCAGCAGCTCGGGACAGGGGGCAGCGGATAGCTATGGCTACACCTTC.

The rearrangement links TRBV5-6 to TRBJ1-1; D uncertain. The CDR3 totals 11 residues. Trimming removed 3 bases from V and 7 bases from J, with 7 bases in between. The V gene's germline CDR1 is SGHDT and CDR2 YYEEEE. Here the CDR3 DNA reads TGTGCCAGCAGCTCCGGACTTGAAGCTTTCTTT. It yields the protein CASSSGLEAFF.

The table lists this clone with a few counts. The gene calls are TRBV19 and TRBJ1-6, with D perhaps TRBD1 (6 bases). Trimming shortened V by 3 bases and J by 8 bases, and 8 bases separated the two germline ends. This CDR3 has 13 residues. Germline V gene sequence: CDR1 LNHDA, CDR2 SQIVND (reference sequence). This CDR3 is CASSMNRDSPLHF. The CDR3 nucleotides are TGTGCCAGTAGTATGAACAGGGATTCACCCCTCCACTTT. The complete variable domain, with remaining parts taken from reference TRBV19 and TRBJ1-6, reads DGGITQSPKYLFRKEGQNVTLSCEQNLNHDAMYWYRQDPGQGLRLIYYSQIVNDFQKGDIAEGYSVSREKKESFPLTVTSAQKNPTAFYLCASSMNRDSPLHFGNGTRLTVT.